This T cell receptor beta chain came from a study of glioma-infiltrating T cells after dendritic cell vaccination. On the study more broadly: Monocyte-derived dendritic cells, cultured less than 8 days with IL-4 and GM-CSF, were pulsed with autologous tumor lysate.

Time point meaning: after dendritic cell vaccination, including at tumor progression/relapse. Selection required adequate fresh-frozen tumor tissue plus more than two years' survival data. The table lists this clone with a few counts. Sequencing used immunoSEQ multiplex PCR; TCRdb keeps in-frame clones, though not all of them. The sample shows about 99,000 clones, 65% to 85% of them seen only once. The TCR comes from a human donor with glioblastoma. The material was blood, obtained after dendritic cell vaccination.

CDR3 sequence (DNA): TGCGCCAGCAGCTTGGAGGCTAGCGGGGGAGCGGAGACCCAGTACTTC. This encodes CASSLEASGGAETQYF. This chain links TRBV5-1 with TRBJ2-5, with TRBD2 identical over 10 bases. This CDR3 has 16 residues. CDR1 SGHRS and CDR2 YFSETQ come from the germline V gene. With 0 bases clipped from V and 5 bases from J, the junction kept 7 bases outside the gene matches.